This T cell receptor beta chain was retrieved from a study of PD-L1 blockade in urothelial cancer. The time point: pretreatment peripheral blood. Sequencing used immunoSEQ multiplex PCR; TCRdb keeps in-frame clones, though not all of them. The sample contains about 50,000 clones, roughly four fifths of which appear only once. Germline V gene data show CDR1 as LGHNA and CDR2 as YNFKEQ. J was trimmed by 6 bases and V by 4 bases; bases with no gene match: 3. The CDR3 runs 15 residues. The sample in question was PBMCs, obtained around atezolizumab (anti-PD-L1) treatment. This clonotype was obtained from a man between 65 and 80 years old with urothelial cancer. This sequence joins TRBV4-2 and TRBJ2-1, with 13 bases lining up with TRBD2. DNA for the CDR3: TGTGCCAGCAGCCTGACTAGCGGGGGGTTCAATGAGCAGTTCTTC. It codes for CASSLTSGGFNEQFF.